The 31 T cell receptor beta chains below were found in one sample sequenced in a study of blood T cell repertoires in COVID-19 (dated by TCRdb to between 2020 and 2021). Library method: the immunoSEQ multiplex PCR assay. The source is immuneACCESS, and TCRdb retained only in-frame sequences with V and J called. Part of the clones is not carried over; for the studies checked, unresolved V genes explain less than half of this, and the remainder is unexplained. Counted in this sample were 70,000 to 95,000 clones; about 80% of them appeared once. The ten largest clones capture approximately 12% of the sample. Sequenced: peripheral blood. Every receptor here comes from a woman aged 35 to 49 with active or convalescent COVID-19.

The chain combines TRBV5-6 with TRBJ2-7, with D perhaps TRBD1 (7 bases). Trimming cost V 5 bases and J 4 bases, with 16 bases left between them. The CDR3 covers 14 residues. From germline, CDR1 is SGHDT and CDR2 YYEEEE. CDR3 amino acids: CASSRQGGLYEQYF. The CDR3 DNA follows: TGTGCCAGCAGTCGCCAGGGGGGCTTATACGAGCAGTACTTC.

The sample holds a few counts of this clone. The CDR3 here is CASKGDSISYEQYF. CDR3 nucleotide sequence: TGTGCCAGCAAAGGGGATAGCATAAGTTACGAGCAGTACTTC. The gene calls are TRBV2 and TRBJ2-7; D might be TRBD1 (5 bases). This CDR3 is built from 14 residues. The V gene lost 7 bases and the J gene lost 4 bases, with 17 bases spanning the gap. CDR1 and CDR2 from the germline V gene are SNHLY and FYNNEI.

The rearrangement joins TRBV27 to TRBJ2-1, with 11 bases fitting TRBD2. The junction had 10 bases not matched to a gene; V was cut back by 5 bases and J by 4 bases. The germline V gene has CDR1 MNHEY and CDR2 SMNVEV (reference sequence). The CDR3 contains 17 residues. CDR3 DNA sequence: TGTGCCAGCAGTCCCCCCACACTAGCGGGGGAATACAATGAGCAGTTCTTC. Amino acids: CASSPPTLAGEYNEQFF.

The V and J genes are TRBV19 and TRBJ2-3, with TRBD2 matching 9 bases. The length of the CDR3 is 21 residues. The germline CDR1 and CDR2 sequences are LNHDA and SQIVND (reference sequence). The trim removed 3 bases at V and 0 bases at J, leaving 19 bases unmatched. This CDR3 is CASSIRPGGSGGTPSTDTQYF. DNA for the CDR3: TGTGCCAGTAGTATTCGTCCCGGGGGAAGCGGGGGGACTCCTAGCACAGATACGCAGTATTTT.

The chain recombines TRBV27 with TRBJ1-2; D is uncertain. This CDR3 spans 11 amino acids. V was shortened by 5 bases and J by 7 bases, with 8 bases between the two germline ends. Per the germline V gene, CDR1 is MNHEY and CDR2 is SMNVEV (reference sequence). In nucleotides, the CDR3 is TGTGCCAGCAGTCCGGGAACTGGCTACACCTTC. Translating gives CASSPGTGYTF.

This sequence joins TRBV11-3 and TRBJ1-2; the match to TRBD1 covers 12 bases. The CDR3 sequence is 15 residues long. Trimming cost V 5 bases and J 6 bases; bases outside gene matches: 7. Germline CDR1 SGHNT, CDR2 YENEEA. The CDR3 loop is CASSPGQGARDGYTF. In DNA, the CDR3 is TGTGCCAGCAGCCCGGGACAGGGGGCGCGGGATGGCTACACCTTC.

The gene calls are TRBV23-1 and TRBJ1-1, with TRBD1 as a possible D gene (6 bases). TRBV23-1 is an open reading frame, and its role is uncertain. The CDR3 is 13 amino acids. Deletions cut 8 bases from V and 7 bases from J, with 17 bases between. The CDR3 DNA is TGCGCCAGCCATCAGGGGCTTCAGCATGAAGCTTTCTTT. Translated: CASHQGLQHEAFF.

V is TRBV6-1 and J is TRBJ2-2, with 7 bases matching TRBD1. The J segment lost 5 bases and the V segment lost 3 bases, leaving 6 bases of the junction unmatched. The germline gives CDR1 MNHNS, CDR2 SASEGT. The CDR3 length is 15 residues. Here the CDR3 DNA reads TGTGCCAGCAGTGAGGGGTCAGGGGGTACCGGGGAGCTGTTTTTT. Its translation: CASSEGSGGTGELFF.

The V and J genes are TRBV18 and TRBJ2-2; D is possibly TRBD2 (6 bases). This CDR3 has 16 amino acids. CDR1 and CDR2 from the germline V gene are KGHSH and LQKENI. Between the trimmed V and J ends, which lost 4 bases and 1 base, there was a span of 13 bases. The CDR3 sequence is CASSLTSLENTGELFF. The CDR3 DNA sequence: TGTGCCAGCTCACTTACTAGCCTAGAGAACACCGGGGAGCTGTTTTTT.

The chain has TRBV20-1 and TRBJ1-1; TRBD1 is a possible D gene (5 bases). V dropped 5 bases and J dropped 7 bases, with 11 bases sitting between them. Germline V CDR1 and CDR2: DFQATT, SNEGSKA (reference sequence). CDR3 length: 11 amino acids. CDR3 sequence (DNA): TGCAGTGCTCTGAGGACACGTGAAGCTTTCTTT. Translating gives CSALRTREAFF.

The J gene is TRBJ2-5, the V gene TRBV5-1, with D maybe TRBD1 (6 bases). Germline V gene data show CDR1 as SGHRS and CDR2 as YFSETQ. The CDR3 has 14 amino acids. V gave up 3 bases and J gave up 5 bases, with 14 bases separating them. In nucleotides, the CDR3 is TGCGCCAGCAGCTCCGGACAGCTAACGGAGACCCAGTACTTC. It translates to CASSSGQLTETQYF.

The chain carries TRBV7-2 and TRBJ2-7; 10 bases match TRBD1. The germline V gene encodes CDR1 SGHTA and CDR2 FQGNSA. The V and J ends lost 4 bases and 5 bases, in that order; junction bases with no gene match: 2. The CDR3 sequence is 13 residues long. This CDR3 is CASSSDRGNEQYF. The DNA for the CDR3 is TGTGCCAGCAGCTCGGACAGGGGGAACGAGCAGTACTTC.

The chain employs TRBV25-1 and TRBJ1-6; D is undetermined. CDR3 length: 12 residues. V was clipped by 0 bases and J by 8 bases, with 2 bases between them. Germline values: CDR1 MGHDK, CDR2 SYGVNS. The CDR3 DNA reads TGTGCCAGCAGTGAATACTATTCACCCCTCCACTTT. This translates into CASSEYYSPLHF.

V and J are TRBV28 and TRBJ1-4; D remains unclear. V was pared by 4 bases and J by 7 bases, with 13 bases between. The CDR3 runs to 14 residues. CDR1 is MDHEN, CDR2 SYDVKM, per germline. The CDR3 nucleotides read TGTGCCAGCAGTTATCCCAGAAGCGGTGAAAAACTGTTTTTT. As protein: CASSYPRSGEKLFF.

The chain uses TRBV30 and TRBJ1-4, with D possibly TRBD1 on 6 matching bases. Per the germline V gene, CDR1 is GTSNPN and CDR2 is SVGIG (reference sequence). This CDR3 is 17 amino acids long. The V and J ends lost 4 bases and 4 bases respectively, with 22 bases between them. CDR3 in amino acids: CAWKPEQGESFNEKLFF. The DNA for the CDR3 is TGTGCCTGGAAACCGGAACAGGGCGAGTCCTTTAATGAAAAACTGTTTTTT.

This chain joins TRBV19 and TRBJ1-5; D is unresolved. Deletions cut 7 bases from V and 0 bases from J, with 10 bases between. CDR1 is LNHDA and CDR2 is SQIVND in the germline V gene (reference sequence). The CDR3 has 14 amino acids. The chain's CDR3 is CASKDNFSNQPQHF. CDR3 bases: TGTGCCAGTAAAGACAACTTTAGCAATCAGCCCCAGCATTTT.

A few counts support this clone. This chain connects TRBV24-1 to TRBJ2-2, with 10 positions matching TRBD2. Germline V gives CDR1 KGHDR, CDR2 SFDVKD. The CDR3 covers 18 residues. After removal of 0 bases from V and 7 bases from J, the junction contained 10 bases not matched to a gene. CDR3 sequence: CATSDLNSGGPYSGELFF. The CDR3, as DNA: TGTGCCACCAGTGATTTGAATAGCGGGGGGCCATACAGCGGGGAGCTGTTTTTT.

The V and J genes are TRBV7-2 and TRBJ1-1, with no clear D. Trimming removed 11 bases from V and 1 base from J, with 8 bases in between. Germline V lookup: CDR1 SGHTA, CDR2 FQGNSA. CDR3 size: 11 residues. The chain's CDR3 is CAEVWNTEAFF. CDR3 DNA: TGTGCCGAGGTGTGGAACACTGAAGCTTTCTTT.

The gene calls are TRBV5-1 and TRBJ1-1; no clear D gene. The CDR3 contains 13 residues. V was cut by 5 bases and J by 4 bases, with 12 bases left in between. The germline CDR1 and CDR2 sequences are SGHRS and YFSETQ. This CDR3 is CASSSQVGTEAFF. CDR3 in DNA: TGCGCCAGCAGTAGTCAGGTGGGCACTGAAGCTTTCTTT.

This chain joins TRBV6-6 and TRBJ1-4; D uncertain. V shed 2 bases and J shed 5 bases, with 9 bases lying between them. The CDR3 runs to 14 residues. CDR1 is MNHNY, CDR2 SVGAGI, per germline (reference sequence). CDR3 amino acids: CASSYEGANEKLFF. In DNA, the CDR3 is TGTGCCAGCAGTTACGAGGGAGCGAATGAAAAACTGTTTTTT.

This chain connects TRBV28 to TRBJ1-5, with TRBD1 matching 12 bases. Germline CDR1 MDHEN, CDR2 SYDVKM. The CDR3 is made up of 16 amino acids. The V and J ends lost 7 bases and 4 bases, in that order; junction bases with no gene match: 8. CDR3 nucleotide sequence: TGTGCCAGCAACCCCGGGACAGGGGGCTTAAATCAGCCCCAGCATTTT. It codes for CASNPGTGGLNQPQHF.

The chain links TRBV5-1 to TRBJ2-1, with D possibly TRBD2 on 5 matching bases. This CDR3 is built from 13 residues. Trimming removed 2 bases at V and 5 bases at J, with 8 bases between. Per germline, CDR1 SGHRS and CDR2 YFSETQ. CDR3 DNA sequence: TGCGCCAGCAGCTTAGGACTGGACAATGAGCAGTTCTTC. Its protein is CASSLGLDNEQFF. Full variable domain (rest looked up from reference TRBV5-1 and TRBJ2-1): KAGVTQTPRYLIKTRGQQVTLSCSPISGHRSVSWYQQTPGQGLQFLFEYFSETQRNKGNFPGRFSGRQFSNSRSEMNVSTLELGDSALYLCASSLGLDNEQFFGPGTRLTVL.

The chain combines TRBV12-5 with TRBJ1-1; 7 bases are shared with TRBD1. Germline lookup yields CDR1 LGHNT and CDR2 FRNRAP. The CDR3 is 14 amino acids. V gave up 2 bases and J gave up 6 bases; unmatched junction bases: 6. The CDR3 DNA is TGTGCTAGTGGTTTGAGGGGGCAAGTCGCTGAAGCTTTCTTT. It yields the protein CASGLRGQVAEAFF.

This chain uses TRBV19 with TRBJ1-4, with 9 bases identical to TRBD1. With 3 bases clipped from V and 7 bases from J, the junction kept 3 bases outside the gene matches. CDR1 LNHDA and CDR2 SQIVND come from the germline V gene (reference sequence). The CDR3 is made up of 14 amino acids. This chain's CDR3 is CASSIGTGREKLFF. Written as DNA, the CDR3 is TGTGCCAGTAGTATCGGGACAGGGCGTGAAAAACTGTTTTTT.

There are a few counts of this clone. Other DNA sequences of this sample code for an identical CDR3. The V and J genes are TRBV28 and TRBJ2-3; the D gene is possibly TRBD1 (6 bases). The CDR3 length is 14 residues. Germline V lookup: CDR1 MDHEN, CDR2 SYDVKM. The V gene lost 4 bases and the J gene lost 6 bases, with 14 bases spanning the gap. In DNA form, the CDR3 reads TGTGCCAGCAGTTCGGACAGCCGTCGGGATACGCAGTATTTT. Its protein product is CASSSDSRRDTQYF.

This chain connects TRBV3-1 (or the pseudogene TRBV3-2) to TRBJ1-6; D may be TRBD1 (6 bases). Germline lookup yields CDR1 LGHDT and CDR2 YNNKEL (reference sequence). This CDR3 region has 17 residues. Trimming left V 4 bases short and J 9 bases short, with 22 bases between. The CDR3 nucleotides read TGTGCCAGCAGCCGCGGGGTCCCAGGGAGGGGGGGTTCACCCCTCCACTTT. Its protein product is CASSRGVPGRGGSPLHF.

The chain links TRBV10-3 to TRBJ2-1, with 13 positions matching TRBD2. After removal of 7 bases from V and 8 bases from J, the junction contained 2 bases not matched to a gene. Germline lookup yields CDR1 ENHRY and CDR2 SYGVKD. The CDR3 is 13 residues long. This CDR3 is CAITGLAGHEQFF. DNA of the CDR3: TGTGCCATCACGGGACTAGCGGGACATGAGCAGTTCTTC.

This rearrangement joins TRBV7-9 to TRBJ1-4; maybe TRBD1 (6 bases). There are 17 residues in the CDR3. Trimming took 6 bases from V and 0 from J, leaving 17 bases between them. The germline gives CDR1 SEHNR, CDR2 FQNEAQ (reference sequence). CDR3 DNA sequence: TGTGCCAGCAGTCGGACGGCGGGGGCTTCAACTAATGAAAAACTGTTTTTT. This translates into CASSRTAGASTNEKLFF. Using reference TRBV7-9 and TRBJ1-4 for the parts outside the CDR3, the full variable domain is DTGVSQNPRHKITKRGQNVTFRCDPISEHNRLYWYRQTLGQGPEFLTYFQNEAQLEKSRLLSDRFSAERPKGSFSTLEIQRTEQGDSAMYLCASSRTAGASTNEKLFFGSGTQLSVL.

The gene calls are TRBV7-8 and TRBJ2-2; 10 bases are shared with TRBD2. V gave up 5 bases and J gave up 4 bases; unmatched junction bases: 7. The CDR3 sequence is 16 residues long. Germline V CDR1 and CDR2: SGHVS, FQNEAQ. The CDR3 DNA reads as TGTGCCAGCAGCCAAAGGACTAGCGGTGGCACCGGGGAGCTGTTTTTT. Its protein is CASSQRTSGGTGELFF.

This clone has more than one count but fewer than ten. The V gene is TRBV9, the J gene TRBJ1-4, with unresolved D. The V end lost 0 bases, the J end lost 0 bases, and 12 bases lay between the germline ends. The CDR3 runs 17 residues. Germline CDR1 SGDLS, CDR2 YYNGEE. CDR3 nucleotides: TGTGCCAGCAGCGTAGATGCGGCACCTGCAACTAATGAAAAACTGTTTTTT. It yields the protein CASSVDAAPATNEKLFF.

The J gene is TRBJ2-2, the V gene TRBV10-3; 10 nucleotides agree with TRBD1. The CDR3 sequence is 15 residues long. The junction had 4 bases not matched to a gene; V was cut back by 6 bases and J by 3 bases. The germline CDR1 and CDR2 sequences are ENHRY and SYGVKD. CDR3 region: CAIRGGTGDTGELFF. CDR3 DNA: TGTGCCATCAGAGGAGGGACAGGGGACACCGGGGAGCTGTTTTTT.